Listed here are 13 T cell receptor beta chains from one sample, sequenced in a study of T cells after yellow fever vaccination. TCRdb re-called the 5' RACE reads through MiXCR, storing one row per CDR3 protein. The table lists more than 250,000 distinct CDR3 sequences, roughly 6.8% of them singletons. This specimen was PBMCs, taken roughly 47 days after the first yellow fever vaccination. These receptors originate from a man aged 18 to 30 who received the YFV17D yellow fever vaccine.

This clonotype was observed many times. This chain connects TRBV7-2 to TRBJ2-1; 9 nucleotides match TRBD1. Germline trimming cut 5 bases from V and 3 bases from J; bases unmatched to any gene: 5. The CDR3 extends over 15 amino acids. Germline V gene data show CDR1 as SGHTA and CDR2 as FQGNSA. In DNA, the CDR3 is TGTGCCAGCAGCACGGGACAGGGTAACTACAATGAGCAGTTCTTC. It encodes CASSTGQGNYNEQFF.

There are a few counts of this clonotype. The chain couples TRBV12-3 or TRBV12-4 to TRBJ1-5, with TRBD1 as a possible D gene (5 bases). V was pared by 0 bases and J by 7 bases, with 13 bases between. The CDR3 is 15 residues long. CDR3 bases: TGTGCCAGCAGTTTAGCGGGCAGGGTAGACCAGCCCCAGCATTTT. Translating it yields CASSLAGRVDQPQHF.

In its sample, this clonotype was seen many times. The V call is TRBV5-1, the J call TRBJ2-3, with TRBD1 matching over 8 bases. Unmatched junction bases numbered 9, after V lost 5 bases and J lost 1 base. This CDR3 spans 16 amino acids. Germline V CDR1 and CDR2: SGHRS, YFSETQ. The CDR3 DNA reads as TGCGCCAGCAGTAAGAGACCGGGACAGGGCACAGATACGCAGTATTTT. Protein product: CASSKRPGQGTDTQYF.

The genes are TRBV6-5 and TRBJ2-5; 8 positions match TRBD1. This CDR3 has 15 residues. V shed 1 base, J shed 5 bases, and the junction held 6 bases outside the gene matches. Per the germline V gene, CDR1 is MNHEY and CDR2 is SVGAGI. The CDR3 nucleotides read TGTGCCAGCAGTTACTGGACAGGGCTAGGGGAGACCCAGTACTTC. Translated, it gives CASSYWTGLGETQYF.

The chain combines TRBV7-9 with TRBJ1-4, with no clear D. The CDR3 contains 16 residues. The germline V and J ends were trimmed by 5 bases and 5 bases, with 18 bases remaining between them. The germline CDR1 and CDR2 sequences are SEHNR and FQNEAQ (reference sequence). CDR3 protein: CASSVEGRGGNEKLFF. The CDR3 DNA follows: TGTGCCAGCAGCGTCGAAGGACGGGGAGGGAATGAAAAACTGTTTTTT.

This clonotype turned up a few times. The rearrangement joins TRBV20-1 to TRBJ2-7; 8 bases are shared with TRBD2. CDR1 is DFQATT and CDR2 is SNEGSKA in the germline V gene (reference sequence). The CDR3 spans 15 residues. V trimming: 2 bases; J trimming: 0 bases; junction bases outside the gene matches: 6. The CDR3 region has the DNA TGCAGTGCTAGAAGGGGCGGGGGGTTCTCCTACGAGCAGTACTTC. Protein sequence: CSARRGGGFSYEQYF.

In this sample, this clonotype turned up many times. The chain links TRBV7-6 to TRBJ2-2; 8 bases fit TRBD1. The CDR3 runs to 16 residues. Trimming removed 5 bases from V and 2 bases from J; junction bases left unmatched: 7. Germline values: CDR1 SGHVS, CDR2 FNYEAQ. CDR3 protein: CASSQTTGENTGELFF. Here the CDR3 DNA reads TGTGCCAGCAGCCAAACGACAGGGGAAAACACCGGGGAGCTGTTTTTT.

The CDR3 loop is CASSQDGRGRNNEQFF. The CDR3 coding sequence is TGCGCCAGCAGCCAAGATGGACGGGGGCGGAACAATGAGCAGTTCTTC. The V call is TRBV4-1, the J call TRBJ2-1; tentatively, D is TRBD1 or TRBD2 (6 bases each). Germline V gene sequence: CDR1 MGHRA, CDR2 YSYEKL. The V end lost 0 bases, the J end lost 5 bases, and 14 bases lay between the germline ends. CDR3 size: 16 residues.

This clonotype has a count of ten or more. This chain joins TRBV4-2 and TRBJ1-3, with D possibly TRBD1 on 5 matching bases. CDR1 LGHNA and CDR2 YNFKEQ come from the germline V gene. Trimming cost V 0 bases and J 0 bases, with 12 bases left between them. The CDR3 sequence is 17 residues long. The CDR3 nucleotides are TGTGCCAGCAGCCAAGACCGTCAGGGAAGCTCTGGAAACACCATATATTTT. Protein: CASSQDRQGSSGNTIYF.

This clonotype appeared once. V and J are TRBV5-1 and TRBJ1-4; D gene uncertain. Trimming removed 0 bases at V and 5 bases at J, with 8 bases between. This CDR3 is built from 14 residues. Germline V gives CDR1 SGHRS, CDR2 YFSETQ. The CDR3 reads CASSLGHENEKLFF. CDR3 in DNA: TGCGCCAGCAGCTTGGGACATGAAAATGAAAAACTGTTTTTT.

The chain recombines TRBV6-5 with TRBJ2-3; weak D call: TRBD2 (6 bases). The CDR3 is 12 amino acids. Trimming removed 4 bases at V and 11 bases at J, with 13 bases between. The germline gives CDR1 MNHEY, CDR2 SVGAGI. CDR3 nucleotides: TGTGCCAGCAGTTTACGGGGGTTCGGGCAGTATTTT. Translation: CASSLRGFGQYF.

This clonotype showed up just a few times. J is TRBJ2-1 and V is TRBV27; TRBD2 aligns across 14 bases. The CDR3 totals 16 residues. The ends lost 0 bases at V and 15 bases at J; junction bases unmatched: 10. From germline, CDR1 is MNHEY and CDR2 SMNVEV (reference sequence). CDR3 bases: TGTGCCAGCAGTTTATCCCATGGACTAGCGGGGGGAAGTCGGTTCTTC. Its translation is CASSLSHGLAGGSRFF.

Ten or more counts support this clonotype. This sequence joins TRBV5-1 and TRBJ2-5; D is uncertain. CDR1 and CDR2 (germline): SGHRS, YFSETQ. Trimming stripped 0 bases from V and 1 base from J, with 7 bases between. The CDR3 covers 14 residues. In nucleotides, the CDR3 is TGCGCCAGCAGCTTGGAGGTGGTCCAAGAGACCCAGTACTTC. It yields the protein CASSLEVVQETQYF.